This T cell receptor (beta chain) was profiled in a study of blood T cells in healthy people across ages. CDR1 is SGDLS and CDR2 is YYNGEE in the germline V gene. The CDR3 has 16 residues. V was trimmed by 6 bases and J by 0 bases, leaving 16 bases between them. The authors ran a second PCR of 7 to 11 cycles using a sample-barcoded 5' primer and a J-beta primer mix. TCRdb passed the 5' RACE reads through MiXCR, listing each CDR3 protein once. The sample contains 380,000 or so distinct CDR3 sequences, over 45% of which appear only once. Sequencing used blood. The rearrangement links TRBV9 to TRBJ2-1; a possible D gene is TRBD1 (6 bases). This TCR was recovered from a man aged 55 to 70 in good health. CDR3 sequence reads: CASNTRQDPSYNEQFF. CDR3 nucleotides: TGTGCCAGCAACACCAGACAGGACCCCTCCTACAATGAGCAGTTCTTC.